Presented here are 22 T cell receptor beta chains from one specimen sequenced in a study of cytomegalovirus exposure and HLA in healthy donors. In the PCR, 60 Vbeta and 13 Jbeta primers were used. TCRdb's table, derived via immunoSEQ multiplex PCR, lists solely in-frame clones and lacks some. Among about 280,000 clones listed, 85% to 90% were seen once. Material for sequencing was PBMCs. These receptors originate from a woman aged 18-29 years in good health and CMV-seronegative.

The chain has TRBV18 and TRBJ1-1; D not certain. This CDR3 spans 14 amino acids. V lost 1 base, J lost 4 bases, and 10 bases lay in between. Germline V gives CDR1 KGHSH, CDR2 LQKENI. The CDR3, as DNA: TGTGCCAGCTCACCACTCCGGGATGGCACTGAAGCTTTCTTT. Amino acid sequence: CASSPLRDGTEAFF.

Sample share makes this clone medium-sized. The sample contains more than one DNA sequence encoding this CDR3. The chain links TRBV6-5 to TRBJ1-2; D perhaps matches TRBD1 (6 bases). Germline CDR1 MNHEY, CDR2 SVGAGI. V gave up 6 bases and J gave up 2 bases, with 10 bases separating them. CDR3 length: 13 residues. The CDR3 is CASSDRTNYGYTF. The CDR3 DNA reads TGTGCCAGCAGCGACAGGACCAACTATGGCTACACCTTC.

This clone was recorded a few times. The chain employs TRBV28 and TRBJ2-5, with 7 bases identical to TRBD1. V was clipped by 7 bases and J by 5 bases; unmatched bases: 16. This CDR3 is built from 16 residues. CDR1 and CDR2 from the germline V gene are MDHEN and SYDVKM. CDR3 in DNA: TGTGCCAGCACACCCCCCCTACAGGGGAATGGGGAGACCCAGTACTTC. The encoded protein is CASTPPLQGNGETQYF.

The J gene is TRBJ2-1, the V gene TRBV4-1; 8 nucleotides line up with TRBD2. The ends lost 10 bases at V and 8 bases at J; junction bases unmatched: 19. This CDR3 is 16 amino acids long. Germline-derived CDR1 and CDR2 are MGHRA and YSYEKL. The CDR3 region is CATASLRGAVVDEQFF. CDR3 bases: TGCGCCACGGCATCGTTGCGGGGGGCTGTTGTGGATGAGCAGTTCTTC.

The chain recombines TRBV11-2 with TRBJ1-2; no reliable D call. Per germline, CDR1 SGHAT and CDR2 FQNNGV. With 2 bases removed from V and 2 bases from J, the gap between germline ends came to 12 bases. CDR3 length equals 15 residues. DNA for the CDR3: TGTGCCAGCAGCTTAAGTGGCACCCAGAACTATGGCTACACCTTC. Protein: CASSLSGTQNYGYTF.

This clone has just a few counts. V gene TRBV4-1 combines with J gene TRBJ1-1; 9 bases line up with TRBD1. V was clipped by 4 bases and J by 4 bases; unmatched bases: 4. The CDR3 has 14 amino acids. Germline V gene lookup returns CDR1 MGHRA and CDR2 YSYEKL. This CDR3 is CASSRDRGGTEAFF. CDR3 DNA: TGCGCCAGCAGCCGCGACAGGGGGGGCACTGAAGCTTTCTTT.

CDR3 DNA sequence: TGTGCCAGCAGTGCCGACAGGGCGCGTTCACCCCTCCACTTT. Its translation is CASSADRARSPLHF. The gene calls are TRBV2 and TRBJ1-6; 7 nucleotides agree with TRBD1. CDR3 size: 14 residues. Germline CDR1 is SNHLY and CDR2 is FYNNEI. J lost 9 bases, V lost 4 bases, and 6 bases had no gene match.

Concerning this clone itself: Other DNA sequences in this specimen translate into the identical CDR3. V is TRBV5-1 and J is TRBJ1-4, with TRBD1 matching over 8 bases. Germline V lookup: CDR1 SGHRS, CDR2 YFSETQ. The CDR3 totals 14 residues. Trimming took 0 bases from V and 5 from J; bases not matched to a gene: 0. CDR3 sequence: CASSLGQGNEKLFF. CDR3 nucleotides: TGCGCCAGCAGCTTGGGACAGGGGAATGAAAAACTGTTTTTT.

As for this clone: The same CDR3 also results from other DNA sequences found in this sample. The genes are TRBV9 and TRBJ2-3, with 9 nucleotides matching TRBD2. Germline V lookup: CDR1 SGDLS, CDR2 YYNGEE. Trimming took 2 bases from V and 1 from J; bases not matched to a gene: 2. The CDR3 spans 15 residues. The CDR3 DNA is TGTGCCAGCAGCGTTAGCGGGGGAGGCACAGATACGCAGTATTTT. The encoded protein is CASSVSGGGTDTQYF.

The chain carries TRBV7-9 and TRBJ1-4, with D perhaps matching TRBD1 (6 bases). From germline, CDR1 is SEHNR and CDR2 FQNEAQ (reference sequence). The CDR3 has 14 amino acids. Trimming took 8 bases from V and 8 from J, leaving 18 bases between them. The CDR3 DNA reads as TGTGCCAGCGGAAGGGGGGGTATGGGGGAAAAACTGTTTTTT. Residues: CASGRGGMGEKLFF.

The V and J genes are TRBV5-1 and TRBJ1-1; D may be TRBD1 (5 bases). V was shortened by 0 bases and J by 4 bases, with 13 bases between the two germline ends. This CDR3 spans 15 amino acids. CDR1 is SGHRS, CDR2 YFSETQ, per germline. CDR3: CASSLAGQGITEAFF. CDR3 DNA: TGCGCCAGCAGCTTGGCCGGGCAGGGAATCACTGAAGCTTTCTTT.

This clone was recorded a few times. The chain combines TRBV29-1 with TRBJ1-1, with TRBD1 as a possible D gene (5 bases). The V gene's germline CDR1 is SQVTM and CDR2 ANQGSEA. V was pared by 5 bases and J by 1 base, with 14 bases between. The CDR3 sequence is 14 residues long. In DNA, the CDR3 is TGCAGCGTTTTTGGGTTGGGGCCGAACACTGAAGCTTTCTTT. This sequence encodes CSVFGLGPNTEAFF.

V usage is TRBV9 and J usage is TRBJ2-7; 7 nucleotides match TRBD1. In germline, CDR1 is SGDLS, CDR2 YYNGEE. This CDR3 is 14 amino acids long. J lost 2 bases, V lost 0 bases, and 2 bases had no gene match. The CDR3 DNA follows: TGTGCCAGCAGCGTAGGGACAGGCCCCTACGAGCAGTACTTC. The encoded protein is CASSVGTGPYEQYF.

V usage is TRBV6-1 and J usage is TRBJ1-6; D not resolved. Germline V CDR1 and CDR2: MNHNS, SASEGT. V was shortened by 11 bases and J by 6 bases, with 14 bases between the two germline ends. The CDR3 is 13 amino acids. The CDR3 sequence is CAVRLKFNSPLHF. The CDR3 DNA sequence: TGTGCCGTGCGGCTCAAATTTAATTCACCCCTCCACTTT.

The rearrangement links TRBV19 to TRBJ1-2; 7 bases match TRBD1. The CDR3 runs to 15 residues. CDR1 is LNHDA and CDR2 is SQIVND in the germline V gene (reference sequence). After removal of 5 bases from V and 2 bases from J, the junction contained 8 bases not matched to a gene. The DNA of the CDR3 is TGTGCCAGTAGTCCCCCTCCGGGACAGAACTATGGCTACACCTTC. Protein: CASSPPPGQNYGYTF.

The rearrangement links TRBV5-6 to TRBJ1-1, with 8 bases that match TRBD1. The V segment lost 2 bases and the J segment 5 bases; nucleotides outside the gene matches: 8. The CDR3 has 15 residues. Germline CDR1 is SGHDT and CDR2 is YYEEEE. The CDR3 sequence is CASSFPGGKRTEAFF. CDR3 nucleotides: TGTGCCAGCAGCTTTCCAGGGGGCAAGAGGACTGAAGCTTTCTTT.

V and J are TRBV9 and TRBJ2-2; TRBD1 agrees at 8 bases. V gave up 0 bases and J gave up 5 bases; unmatched junction bases: 6. The CDR3 is 16 amino acids. From germline, CDR1 is SGDLS and CDR2 YYNGEE. CDR3: CASSVVRTGITGELFF. DNA of the CDR3: TGTGCCAGCAGCGTAGTGCGGACAGGGATTACCGGGGAGCTGTTTTTT.

The chain is built from TRBV14 and TRBJ1-2, with a tentative D call TRBD1 (5 bases). The CDR3 covers 15 residues. In germline, CDR1 is SGHDN, CDR2 FVKESK. V lost 4 bases and J 5 bases, leaving 17 bases between the germline ends. CDR3 bases: TGTGCCAGCAGCCCGCCCGGGGGGATAATATATGGCTACACCTTC. This codes for CASSPPGGIIYGYTF.

The chain is built from TRBV5-1 and TRBJ2-7, with 10 bases matching TRBD1. With V trimmed by 4 bases and J by 5 bases, 6 bases remained unmatched. The length of the CDR3 is 14 residues. The germline V gene encodes CDR1 SGHRS and CDR2 YFSETQ. The CDR3 spells CASSLGTGVHEQYF. The CDR3 DNA reads TGCGCCAGCAGCCTCGGGACAGGGGTCCACGAGCAGTACTTC.

V is TRBV9 and J is TRBJ1-3; no firm D call. Germline-derived CDR1 and CDR2 are SGDLS and YYNGEE. Trimming cost V 4 bases and J 0 bases, with 14 bases left between them. CDR3 length: 16 residues. The CDR3 DNA is TGTGCCAGCAGCCTGCCGGGTTCATACTCTGGAAACACCATATATTTT. It translates to CASSLPGSYSGNTIYF.

The rearrangement links TRBV6-1 to TRBJ2-1; 14 bases are shared with TRBD2. The length of the CDR3 is 15 residues. Per the germline V gene, CDR1 is MNHNS and CDR2 is SASEGT. Unmatched junction bases numbered 3, after V lost 6 bases and J lost 5 bases. This chain's CDR3 is CASRSGLAGDNEQFF. The CDR3 nucleotides read TGTGCCAGCAGATCGGGACTAGCGGGGGACAATGAGCAGTTCTTC.

V gene TRBV19 combines with J gene TRBJ2-3; 11 bases are a match to TRBD1. Germline V gene data show CDR1 as LNHDA and CDR2 as SQIVND (reference sequence). Trimming removed 3 bases from V and 4 bases from J; junction bases left unmatched: 6. This CDR3 spans 16 amino acids. The CDR3 reads CASSILRTGGADTQYF. DNA for the CDR3: TGTGCCAGTAGTATCCTTAGGACAGGGGGCGCAGATACGCAGTATTTT.